This T cell receptor beta chain appears in the sequencing data of a study of blood T cells in healthy people across ages. This CDR3 has 12 amino acids. Germline V gene sequence: CDR1 DFQATT, CDR2 SNEGSKA (reference sequence). Trimming shortened V by 4 bases and J by 8 bases, and 14 bases separated the two germline ends. PCR was performed a second time for about 6 to 11 cycles using a sample-barcoded 5' primer and a J-beta primer mix. TCRdb ran MiXCR on the 5' RACE reads and lists one entry per CDR3 protein. Among 1.8 million or so distinct CDR3 sequences listed, around 42% were seen once. The chain employs TRBV20-1 and TRBJ1-1; D might be TRBD1 (5 bases). Material: blood. The clonotype was recovered from a human donor in good health. CDR3 sequence: CSAKSTVTEAFF. The CDR3 DNA follows: TGCAGTGCTAAATCGACAGTAACCGAAGCTTTCTTT.